This is a list of T cell receptor beta chains from one sample in a study of T cells in Graves' hyperthyroidism and ophthalmopathy. TCRdb independently ran MiXCR on the multiplex PCR reads; one entry per CDR3 protein. The data hold 500,000 to 650,000 distinct CDR3 sequences, with over 45% observed a single time. The material sequenced was peripheral blood or thyroid tissue (not recorded which). These receptors were obtained from an adult woman with Graves' disease, either hyperthyroidism or ophthalmopathy (not recorded which). CDR3s include the opening cysteine and the closing phenylalanine or tryptophan. A D gene is named only where the DNA matches it firmly. Clone sizes are given selectively: once, few, many, or a class where the clone is expanded.

d_call clone_size j_call v_call cdr3_nt cdr3_aa
NA NA TRBJ1-1 TRBV20-1 TGCAGTGCTAGACGGACCGCACTAGCGGAAGCTTCCTTT CSARRTALAEASF
NA many TRBJ2-7 TRBV7-9 TGTGCCAGCAGCAGGCAGAACTACGAGCAGTACTTC CASSRQNYEQYF
TRBD1 once TRBJ1-2 TRBV7-2 TGTGCCAGCAGCGATAGGACAGGCCTCTATGGCTACACCTTC CASSDRTGLYGYTF
NA NA TRBJ1-6 TRBV7-8 TGTGCCAGCAGCTCCCTACACGGGGACGGAAATTCACCCCTCCACTTT CASSSLHGDGNSPLHF
TRBD1 NA TRBJ1-2 TRBV5-1 TGCGCCAGCAGCCGTGGGACAGGGATCTATGGCTACACCTTC CASSRGTGIYGYTF
TRBD1 few TRBJ1-5 TRBV20-1 TGCAGTGCTAAGGGGGCCGGCAATCAGCCCCAGCATTTT CSAKGAGNQPQHF
TRBD1 NA TRBJ2-5 TRBV20-1 TGCAGTGCTAGATTCTTCGACAGACAGGGCCAAGAGACCCAGTACTTC CSARFFDRQGQETQYF
TRBD1 many TRBJ1-2 TRBV4-1 TGCGCCAGCAGCCAAGTATGGTTGCAGGGGGCTCATGGCTACACCTTC CASSQVWLQGAHGYTF
NA NA TRBJ1-2 TRBV9 TGTGCCAGCAGCGTTGGACAGCAAGTAACCTATGGCTACACCTTC CASSVGQQVTYGYTF
TRBD1 few TRBJ2-1 TRBV4-2 TGTGCCAGCAGCCACAGGGGACAGGGAGTCAATGAGCAGTTCTTC CASSHRGQGVNEQFF
TRBD1 many TRBJ2-2 TRBV29-1 TGCAGCGCCCGGGACAGGGGGCCTTCGACCACCGGGGAGCTGTTTTTT CSARDRGPSTTGELFF
NA many TRBJ1-2 TRBV12-3/TRBV12-4 TGTGCCAGCGCTATTGGCGGAGGCTATGGCTACACCTTC CASAIGGGYGYTF
NA many TRBJ2-6 TRBV2 TGTGCCAGCAAGGACCGTACTGGGGCCAACGTCCTGACTTTC CASKDRTGANVLTF
NA many TRBJ2-5 TRBV5-8 TGTGCCAGCAGCTTCCGGGACCATCAAGAGACCCAGTACTTC CASSFRDHQETQYF
NA few TRBJ2-7 TRBV7-9 TGTGCCAGCAGCCAAGACTTAGGAGCCTACGAGCAGTACTTC CASSQDLGAYEQYF
TRBD1 NA TRBJ2-5 TRBV7-3 TGTGCCAGCAGCCCCCCGTGGGACAGGGCCTGGGAGACCCAGTACTTC CASSPPWDRAWETQYF
TRBD1 many TRBJ1-6 TRBV5-6 TGTGCCAGCAGCAAGGGACAGGGGTATAATTCACCCCTCCACTTT CASSKGQGYNSPLHF
TRBD1 NA TRBJ2-5 TRBV29-1 TGCAGCGTTGATATGACAGGGTTGGGGCGCGAGACCCAGTACTTC CSVDMTGLGRETQYF
TRBD1 NA TRBJ1-5 TRBV2 TGTGCCAGCAGGGGACAGGGTTTCGTCCAGCCCCAGCATTTT CASRGQGFVQPQHF
NA NA TRBJ1-2 TRBV10-3 TGTGCCATCAGTGAACCAGGCCTCTATGGCTACACCTTC CAISEPGLYGYTF
NA NA TRBJ1-4 TRBV20-1 TGCAGTGCTAGAGATTCGGGGGGCAAGGAAAAACTGTTTTTT CSARDSGGKEKLFF
NA many TRBJ2-2 TRBV7-7 TGTGCTAGCAGTCGTGATCGCACCGGGGAGCTGTTTTTT CASSRDRTGELFF